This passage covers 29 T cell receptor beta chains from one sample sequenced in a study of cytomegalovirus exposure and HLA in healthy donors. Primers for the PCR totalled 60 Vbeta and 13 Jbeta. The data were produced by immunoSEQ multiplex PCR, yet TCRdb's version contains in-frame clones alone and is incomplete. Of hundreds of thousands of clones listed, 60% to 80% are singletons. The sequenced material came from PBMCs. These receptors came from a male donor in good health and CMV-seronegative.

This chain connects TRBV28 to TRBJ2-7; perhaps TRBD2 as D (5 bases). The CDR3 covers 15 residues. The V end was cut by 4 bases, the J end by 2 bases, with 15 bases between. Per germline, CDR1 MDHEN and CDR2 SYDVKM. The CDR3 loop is CASSSPLGLTYEQYF. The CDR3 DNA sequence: TGTGCCAGCAGTTCCCCCCTAGGACTGACCTACGAGCAGTACTTC. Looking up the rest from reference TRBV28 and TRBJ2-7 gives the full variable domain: DVKVTQSSRYLVKRTGEKVFLECVQDMDHENMFWYRQDPGLGLRLIYFSYDVKMKEKGDIPEGYSVSREKKERFSLILESASTNQTSMYLCASSSPLGLTYEQYFGPGTRLTVT.

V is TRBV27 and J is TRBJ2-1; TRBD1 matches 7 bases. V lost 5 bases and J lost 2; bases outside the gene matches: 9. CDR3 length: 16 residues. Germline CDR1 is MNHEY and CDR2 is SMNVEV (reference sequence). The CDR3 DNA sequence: TGTGCCAGCAGTATAGCCGGGACAGACACCTACAATGAGCAGTTCTTC. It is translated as CASSIAGTDTYNEQFF.

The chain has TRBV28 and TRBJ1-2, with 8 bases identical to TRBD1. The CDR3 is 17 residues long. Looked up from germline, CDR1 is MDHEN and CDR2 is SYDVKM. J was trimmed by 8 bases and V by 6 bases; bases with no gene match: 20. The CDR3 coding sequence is TGTGCCAGCAGCCCGACCGGGACAGGAGAGGGGGGTGGGGGCTACACCTTC. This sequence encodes CASSPTGTGEGGGGYTF.

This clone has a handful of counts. CDR3 DNA sequence: TGTGCCAGCAGCGTAGCCGACAGGAGGTACAATGAGCAGTTCTTC. This codes for CASSVADRRYNEQFF. V usage is TRBV9 and J usage is TRBJ2-1; the D gene is possibly TRBD1 (6 bases). V was clipped by 0 bases and J by 4 bases, with 11 bases between them. There are 15 residues in the CDR3. Germline V gene lookup returns CDR1 SGDLS and CDR2 YYNGEE.

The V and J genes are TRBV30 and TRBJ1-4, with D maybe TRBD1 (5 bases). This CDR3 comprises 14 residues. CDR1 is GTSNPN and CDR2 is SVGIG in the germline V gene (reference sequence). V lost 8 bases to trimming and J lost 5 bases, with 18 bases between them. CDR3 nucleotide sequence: TGTGCCCGCACAGTTCAGGGAAGAAATGAAAAACTGTTTTTT. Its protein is CARTVQGRNEKLFF.

CDR3: CAGQKWQGANPPSYNEQFF. Written as DNA, the CDR3 is TGTGCCGGGCAAAAATGGCAGGGGGCCAACCCGCCTTCCTACAATGAGCAGTTCTTC. V usage is TRBV28 and J usage is TRBJ2-1; 8 positions match TRBD1. With V trimmed by 11 bases and J by 1 base, 22 bases remained unmatched. Per the germline V gene, CDR1 is MDHEN and CDR2 is SYDVKM. The CDR3 covers 19 residues.

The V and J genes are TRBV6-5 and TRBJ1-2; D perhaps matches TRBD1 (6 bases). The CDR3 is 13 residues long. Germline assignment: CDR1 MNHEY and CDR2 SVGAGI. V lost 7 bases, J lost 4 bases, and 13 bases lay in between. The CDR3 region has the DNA TGTGCCAGCATCGGACAGTCCAGCTATGGCTACACCTTC. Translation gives CASIGQSSYGYTF.

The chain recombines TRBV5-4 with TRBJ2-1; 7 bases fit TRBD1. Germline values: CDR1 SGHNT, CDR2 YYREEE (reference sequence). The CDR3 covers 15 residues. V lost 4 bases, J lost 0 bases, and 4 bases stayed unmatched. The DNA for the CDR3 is TGTGCCAGCAGCGCCCGGGACAGCTCCTACAATGAGCAGTTCTTC. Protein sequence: CASSARDSSYNEQFF.

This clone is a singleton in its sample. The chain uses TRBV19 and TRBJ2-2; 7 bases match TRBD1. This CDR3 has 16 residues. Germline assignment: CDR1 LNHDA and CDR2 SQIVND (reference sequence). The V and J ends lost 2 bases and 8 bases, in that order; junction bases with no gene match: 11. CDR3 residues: CASSISGRGFSGELFF. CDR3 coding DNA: TGTGCCAGTAGTATATCCGGCAGGGGGTTCTCTGGGGAGCTGTTTTTT.

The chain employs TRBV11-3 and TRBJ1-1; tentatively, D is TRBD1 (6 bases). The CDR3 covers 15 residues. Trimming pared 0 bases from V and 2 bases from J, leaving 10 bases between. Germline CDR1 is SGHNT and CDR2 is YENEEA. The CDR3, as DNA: TGTGCCAGCAGCTTAGACGGGACAACAAACACTGAAGCTTTCTTT. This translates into CASSLDGTTNTEAFF.

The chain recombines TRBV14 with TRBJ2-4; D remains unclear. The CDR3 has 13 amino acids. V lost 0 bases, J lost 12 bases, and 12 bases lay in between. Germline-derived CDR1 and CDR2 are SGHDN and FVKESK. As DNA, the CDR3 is TGTGCCAGCAGCCAAGATTGGCAGGCCCGTCAGTACTTC. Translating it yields CASSQDWQARQYF.

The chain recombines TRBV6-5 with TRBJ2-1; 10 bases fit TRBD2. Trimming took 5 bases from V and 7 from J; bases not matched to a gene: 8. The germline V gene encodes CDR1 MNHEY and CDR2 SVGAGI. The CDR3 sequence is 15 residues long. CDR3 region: CASSKREGPRNEQFF. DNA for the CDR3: TGTGCCAGCAGTAAGCGGGAGGGCCCGAGGAATGAGCAGTTCTTC.

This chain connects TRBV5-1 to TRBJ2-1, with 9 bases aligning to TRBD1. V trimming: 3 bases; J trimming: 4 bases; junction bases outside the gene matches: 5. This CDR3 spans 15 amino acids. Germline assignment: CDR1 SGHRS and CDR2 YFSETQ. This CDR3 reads CASSSSGTGYNEQFF. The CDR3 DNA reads TGCGCCAGCAGCTCCTCCGGGACAGGGTACAATGAGCAGTTCTTC.

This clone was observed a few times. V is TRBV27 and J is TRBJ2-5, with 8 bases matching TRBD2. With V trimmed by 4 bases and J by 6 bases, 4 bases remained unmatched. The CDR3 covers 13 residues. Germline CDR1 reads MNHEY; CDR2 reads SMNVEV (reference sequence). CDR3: CASSSGLVKTQYF. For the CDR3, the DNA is TGTGCCAGCAGTTCGGGACTAGTCAAGACCCAGTACTTC.

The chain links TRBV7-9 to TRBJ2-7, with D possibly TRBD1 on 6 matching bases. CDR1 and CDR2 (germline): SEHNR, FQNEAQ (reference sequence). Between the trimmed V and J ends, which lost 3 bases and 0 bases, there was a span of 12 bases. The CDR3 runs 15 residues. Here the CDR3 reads CASSFTGTPSYEQYF. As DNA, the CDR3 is TGTGCCAGCAGCTTCACCGGGACACCCTCCTACGAGCAGTACTTC.

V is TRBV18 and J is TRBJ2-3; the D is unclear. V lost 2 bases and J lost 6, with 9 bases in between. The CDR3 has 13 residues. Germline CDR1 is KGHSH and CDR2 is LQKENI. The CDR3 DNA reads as TGTGCCAGCTCACCAAATGTCGTGGATACGCAGTATTTT. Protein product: CASSPNVVDTQYF.

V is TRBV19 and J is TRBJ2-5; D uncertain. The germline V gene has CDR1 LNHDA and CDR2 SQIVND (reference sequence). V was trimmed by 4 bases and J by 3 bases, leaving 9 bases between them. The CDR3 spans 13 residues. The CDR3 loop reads CASSNDTEETQYF. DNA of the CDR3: TGTGCCAGTAGTAATGACACCGAAGAGACCCAGTACTTC.

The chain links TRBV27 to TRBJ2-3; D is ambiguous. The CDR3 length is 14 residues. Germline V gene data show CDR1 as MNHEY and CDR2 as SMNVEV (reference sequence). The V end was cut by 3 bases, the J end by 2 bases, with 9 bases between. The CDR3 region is CASSFDLDTDTQYF. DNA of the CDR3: TGTGCCAGCAGTTTCGACTTGGACACAGATACGCAGTATTTT.

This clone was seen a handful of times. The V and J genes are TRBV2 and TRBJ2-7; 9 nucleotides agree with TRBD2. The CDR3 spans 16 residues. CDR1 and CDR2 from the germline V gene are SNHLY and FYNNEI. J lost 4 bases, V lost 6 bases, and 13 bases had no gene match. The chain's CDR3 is CASRVLAGGPSYEQYF. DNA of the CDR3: TGTGCCAGCAGGGTACTGGCGGGGGGGCCCTCATACGAGCAGTACTTC. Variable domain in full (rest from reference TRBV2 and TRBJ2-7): EPEVTQTPSHQVTQMGQEVILRCVPISNHLYFYWYRQILGQKVEFLVSFYNNEISEKSEIFDDQFSVERPDGSNFTLKIRSTKLEDSAMYFCASRVLAGGPSYEQYFGPGTRLTVT.

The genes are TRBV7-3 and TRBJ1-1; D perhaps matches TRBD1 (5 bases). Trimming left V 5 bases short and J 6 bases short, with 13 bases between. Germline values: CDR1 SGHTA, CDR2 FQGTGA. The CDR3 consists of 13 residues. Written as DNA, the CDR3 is TGTGCCAGCAGCGCCAGGGTTACTGCTGAAGCTTTCTTT. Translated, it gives CASSARVTAEAFF.

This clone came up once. The CDR3: CASSGWRLADQETQYF. In DNA, the CDR3 is TGTGCCAGCAGCGGTTGGAGACTAGCGGATCAAGAGACCCAGTACTTC. This sequence joins TRBV5-6 and TRBJ2-5; 9 bases map to TRBD2. The CDR3 spans 16 residues. Germline CDR1 and CDR2: SGHDT and YYEEEE. The J segment lost 2 bases and the V segment lost 4 bases, leaving 9 bases of the junction unmatched. Drawing the rest from reference TRBV5-6 and TRBJ2-5, the complete variable domain is DAGVTQSPTHLIKTRGQQVTLRCSPKSGHDTVSWYQQALGQGPQFIFQYYEEEERQRGNFPDRFSGHQFPNYSSELNVNALLLGDSALYLCASSGWRLADQETQYFGPGTRLLVL.

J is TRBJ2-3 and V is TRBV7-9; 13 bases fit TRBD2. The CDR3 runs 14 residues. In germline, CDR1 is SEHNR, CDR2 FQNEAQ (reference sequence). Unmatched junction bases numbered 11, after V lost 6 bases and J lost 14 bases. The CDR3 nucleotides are TGTGCCAGCAGACCGGGACTAGCGGGAACTCCCACGTATTTT. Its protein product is CASRPGLAGTPTYF.

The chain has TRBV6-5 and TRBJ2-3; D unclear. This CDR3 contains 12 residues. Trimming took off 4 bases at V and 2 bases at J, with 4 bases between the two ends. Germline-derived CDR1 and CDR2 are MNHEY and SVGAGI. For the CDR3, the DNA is TGTGCCAGCAGTTCAAACACAGATACGCAGTATTTT. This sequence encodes CASSSNTDTQYF.

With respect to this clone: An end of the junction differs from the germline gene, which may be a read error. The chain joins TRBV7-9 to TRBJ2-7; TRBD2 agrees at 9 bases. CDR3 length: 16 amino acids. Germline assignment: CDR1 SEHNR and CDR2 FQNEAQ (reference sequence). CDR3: CSSSLAGAANSYEQYF. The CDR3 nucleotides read TGTTCCAGCAGCTTAGCGGGGGCAGCAAACTCCTACGAGCAGTACTTC.

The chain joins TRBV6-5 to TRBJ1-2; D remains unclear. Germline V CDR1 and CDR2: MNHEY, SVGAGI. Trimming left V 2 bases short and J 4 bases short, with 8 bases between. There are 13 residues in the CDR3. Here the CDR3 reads CASSYGQVYGYTF. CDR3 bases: TGTGCCAGCAGTTACGGGCAGGTCTATGGCTACACCTTC.

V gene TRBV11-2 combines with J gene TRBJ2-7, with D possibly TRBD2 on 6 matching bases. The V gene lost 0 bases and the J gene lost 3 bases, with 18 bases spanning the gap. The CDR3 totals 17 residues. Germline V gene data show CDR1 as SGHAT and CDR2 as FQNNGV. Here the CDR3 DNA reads TGTGCCAGCAGCTTAGATGGTCCGGGAGCGGAATACTACGAGCAGTACTTC. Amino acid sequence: CASSLDGPGAEYYEQYF. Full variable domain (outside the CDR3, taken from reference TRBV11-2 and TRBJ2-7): EAGVAQSPRYKIIEKRQSVAFWCNPISGHATLYWYQQILGQGPKLLIQFQNNGVVDDSQLPKDRFSAERLKGVDSTLKIQPAKLEDSAVYLCASSLDGPGAEYYEQYFGPGTRLTVT.

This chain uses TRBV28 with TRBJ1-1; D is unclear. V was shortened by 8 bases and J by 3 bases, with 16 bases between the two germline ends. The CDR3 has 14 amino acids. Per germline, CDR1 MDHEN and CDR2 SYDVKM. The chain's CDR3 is CASLPEAGYTEAFF. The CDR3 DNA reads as TGTGCCAGCCTCCCCGAGGCCGGGTACACTGAAGCTTTCTTT.

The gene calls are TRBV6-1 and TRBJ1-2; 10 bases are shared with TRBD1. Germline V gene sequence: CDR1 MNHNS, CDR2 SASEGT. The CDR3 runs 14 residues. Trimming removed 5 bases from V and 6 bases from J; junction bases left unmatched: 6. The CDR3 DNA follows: TGTGCCAGCAGTACTGGGACAGGGGCTAATGGCTACACCTTC. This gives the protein CASSTGTGANGYTF.

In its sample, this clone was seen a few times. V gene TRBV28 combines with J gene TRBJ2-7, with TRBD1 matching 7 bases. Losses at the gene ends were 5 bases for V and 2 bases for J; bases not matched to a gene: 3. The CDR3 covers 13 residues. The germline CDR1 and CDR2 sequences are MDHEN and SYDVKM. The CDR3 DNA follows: TGTGCCAGCAGTGCCGGGACAGCCTACGAGCAGTACTTC. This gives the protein CASSAGTAYEQYF.